Listed here are 16 T cell receptor beta chains from one sample, sequenced in a study of cytomegalovirus exposure and HLA in healthy donors. Profiled with immunoSEQ multiplex PCR; TCRdb holds only in-frame clones, not every one. This table holds about 72,000 clones, less than 95% found once. The sequenced sample consisted of PBMCs. These receptors originate from a woman between 18 and 30 years old in good health and CMV-seropositive.

CDR3: CASTVSRRLWQFF. The CDR3 coding sequence is TGTGCCAGCACTGTTTCCCGAAGACTTTGGCAGTTCTTC. The chain links TRBV2 to TRBJ2-1, with D hard to call. Germline-derived CDR1 and CDR2 are SNHLY and FYNNEI. The V end lost 7 bases, the J end lost 12 bases, and 19 bases lay between the germline ends. The CDR3 is 13 residues long.

J is TRBJ2-3 and V is TRBV11-1; 9 nucleotides line up with TRBD2. Per germline, CDR1 SGHAT and CDR2 FQDESV (reference sequence). J gave up 4 bases and V 5 bases, and 7 bases lay outside the gene matches. CDR3 length equals 15 residues. The CDR3 DNA follows: TGTGCCAGCAGCATCCGAGCGGGAGGTTCAGATACGCAGTATTTT. Protein product: CASSIRAGGSDTQYF. Full variable domain (missing parts from reference TRBV11-1 and TRBJ2-3): EAEVAQSPRYKITEKSQAVAFWCDPISGHATLYWYRQILGQGPELLVQFQDESVVDDSQLPKDRFSAERLKGVDSTLKIQPAELGDSAMYLCASSIRAGGSDTQYFGPGTRLTVL.

The V call is TRBV15, the J call TRBJ1-2; TRBD1 matches at 7 bases. The CDR3 is made up of 13 amino acids. The V and J ends lost 5 bases and 8 bases, in that order; junction bases with no gene match: 8. Germline lookup yields CDR1 LNHNV and CDR2 YYDKDF (reference sequence). CDR3 nucleotide sequence: TGTGCCACCAGCTCCCGGACAGGTCAGGGCTACACCTTC. Protein: CATSSRTGQGYTF.

V is TRBV18 and J is TRBJ2-2; TRBD1 matches at 9 bases. V trimming: 6 bases; J trimming: 6 bases; junction bases outside the gene matches: 14. Germline CDR1 and CDR2: KGHSH and LQKENI. The CDR3 sequence is 17 residues long. CDR3 coding DNA: TGTGCCAGCTCTCCGGCCCCCCGGGACAGGGTTCCCGGGGAGCTGTTTTTT. Translated: CASSPAPRDRVPGELFF.

This chain connects TRBV5-1 to TRBJ1-6; no clear D gene. Germline V gene data show CDR1 as SGHRS and CDR2 as YFSETQ. Trimming left V 3 bases short and J 9 bases short, with 19 bases between. The CDR3 has 16 amino acids. The CDR3 sequence: CASSSEGEGSGSPLHF. CDR3 in DNA: TGCGCCAGCAGCTCCGAGGGAGAGGGTTCTGGTTCACCCCTCCACTTT.

The chain joins TRBV7-9 to TRBJ2-2; D is perhaps TRBD1 (6 bases). This CDR3 has 14 amino acids. Germline V gives CDR1 SEHNR, CDR2 FQNEAQ (reference sequence). Trimming shortened V by 3 bases and J by 7 bases, and 12 bases separated the two germline ends. CDR3 bases: TGTGCCAGCAGCTTCAGCAGGGGCGACGGGGAGCTGTTTTTT. Residues: CASSFSRGDGELFF.

This clone was seen a single time. This chain links TRBV10-2 with TRBJ1-5; the D gene is possibly TRBD1 (5 bases). The germline V gene encodes CDR1 WSHSY and CDR2 SAAADI. This CDR3 has 13 amino acids. Trimming cost V 2 bases and J 6 bases, with 8 bases left between them. As DNA, the CDR3 is TGCGCCAGCAGTGAGGGGGGGGTTCAGCCCCAGCATTTT. It codes for CASSEGGVQPQHF.

The chain couples TRBV27 to TRBJ2-5; TRBD2 matches 10 bases. V lost 5 bases, J lost 6 bases, and 12 bases stayed unmatched. This CDR3 has 16 amino acids. CDR1 MNHEY and CDR2 SMNVEV come from the germline V gene (reference sequence). CDR3 loop: CASSPLGLAGDQTQYF. CDR3 nucleotide sequence: TGTGCCAGCAGTCCACTCGGGCTAGCGGGAGATCAGACCCAGTACTTC.

This chain connects TRBV30 to TRBJ2-1, with D possibly TRBD2 on 6 matching bases. The germline CDR1 and CDR2 sequences are GTSNPN and SVGIG (reference sequence). The V and J ends lost 3 bases and 8 bases respectively, with 14 bases between them. The CDR3 contains 13 residues. The CDR3: CAWRTLAGDEQFF. CDR3 coding DNA: TGTGCCTGGAGGACACTAGCCGGGGATGAGCAGTTCTTC.

The chain carries TRBV27 and TRBJ2-5, with D possibly TRBD1 on 5 matching bases. CDR3 length: 16 residues. Germline V lookup: CDR1 MNHEY, CDR2 SMNVEV (reference sequence). V was cut by 0 bases and J by 3 bases, with 14 bases left in between. CDR3 nucleotides: TGTGCCAGCAGTTTATCCCCAGGGAAGAGAGAAGAGACCCAGTACTTC. Translation: CASSLSPGKREETQYF.

V usage is TRBV5-1 and J usage is TRBJ1-1; no firm D call. Germline V gene data show CDR1 as SGHRS and CDR2 as YFSETQ. Trimming shortened V by 1 base and J by 7 bases, and 14 bases separated the two germline ends. CDR3 size: 14 residues. CDR3 nucleotides: TGCGCCAGCAGCTTGCCGGCTGGATCAGGTGAAGCTTTCTTT. This codes for CASSLPAGSGEAFF.

This chain joins TRBV5-1 and TRBJ1-2, with 7 bases aligning to TRBD1. Germline CDR1 is SGHRS and CDR2 is YFSETQ. V lost 4 bases to trimming and J lost 4 bases; unmatched junction nucleotides: 10. The CDR3 runs 15 residues. CDR3: CASSTLPGTVYGYTF. For the CDR3, the DNA is TGCGCCAGCAGCACTCTTCCGGGGACAGTCTATGGCTACACCTTC.

The V and J genes are TRBV27 and TRBJ2-3, with unresolved D. Trimming took off 5 bases at V and 4 bases at J, with 16 bases between the two ends. CDR3 length: 15 residues. Germline V gene data show CDR1 as MNHEY and CDR2 as SMNVEV (reference sequence). The CDR3: CASSIIPSGADTQYF. The CDR3 DNA reads as TGTGCCAGCAGTATTATCCCTTCAGGTGCAGATACGCAGTATTTT.

The chain links TRBV21-1 to TRBJ1-2; TRBD1, the D gene given by the table, was not confirmed from the DNA. TRBV21-1 is assigned pseudogene status. CDR3 length: 18 amino acids. CDR3 DNA sequence: TGTGCCAGCAGCCCGTCTTCGTGCGGGACAGGGGAAGTAGAAGGCTACACCTTC. Protein: CASSPSSCGTGEVEGYTF.

This clone came up once. J is TRBJ1-1 and V is TRBV30, with a tentative D call TRBD1 (5 bases). This CDR3 has 15 residues. The ends were cut back, 3 bases at V and 0 bases at J, with 14 bases in the middle. The germline V gene has CDR1 GTSNPN and CDR2 SVGIG (reference sequence). CDR3 bases: TGTGCCTGGAGGGGAGGGGAGACTATGAACACTGAAGCTTTCTTT. This codes for CAWRGGETMNTEAFF.

The chain employs TRBV10-2 and TRBJ1-3, with a tentative D call TRBD1 (5 bases). This CDR3 has 14 residues. Germline V lookup: CDR1 WSHSY, CDR2 SAAADI. V shed 9 bases and J shed 2 bases, with 14 bases lying between them. CDR3 nucleotide sequence: TGCGCCAGTCAGGGTATAGAGACTGGAAACACCATATATTTT. Its translation is CASQGIETGNTIYF.